The 3 T cell receptor beta chains below all came from one sample that was sequenced in a study of control samples from healthy donors and cancer patients. The data were produced by immunoSEQ multiplex PCR, yet TCRdb's version contains in-frame clones alone and is incomplete. The table records 90,000 or so clones, roughly nine tenths of them present only once. Sequencing was done on a sample of PBMCs. The receptors derive from a woman aged 45-65 years with colorectal cancer.

This clone was seen a single time. The chain combines TRBV12-5 with TRBJ1-1; D is unresolved. Deletions cut 1 base from V and 1 base from J, with 13 bases between. The germline gives CDR1 LGHNT, CDR2 FRNRAP. CDR3 length equals 16 residues. CDR3 sequence reads: CASGLDSRAPNTEAFF. In DNA form, the CDR3 reads TGTGCTAGTGGTTTGGACTCCCGGGCCCCGAACACTGAAGCTTTCTTT.

This chain connects TRBV30 to TRBJ1-6; 7 nucleotides agree with TRBD1. Germline V gene sequence: CDR1 GTSNPN, CDR2 SVGIG (reference sequence). This CDR3 is built from 14 residues. The trim removed 5 bases at V and 5 bases at J, leaving 6 bases unmatched. The CDR3 loop reads CAWSRTGNNSPLHF. The CDR3 DNA follows: TGTGCCTGGTCGAGGACAGGCAATAATTCACCCCTCCACTTT.

The chain recombines TRBV12-3 or TRBV12-4 with TRBJ1-5; D not resolved. The CDR3 is made up of 13 amino acids. V lost 1 base to trimming and J lost 4 bases, with 5 bases between them. The CDR3 DNA follows: TGTGCCAGCAGTTTAGACGGGAATCAGCCCCAGCATTTT. Protein: CASSLDGNQPQHF.